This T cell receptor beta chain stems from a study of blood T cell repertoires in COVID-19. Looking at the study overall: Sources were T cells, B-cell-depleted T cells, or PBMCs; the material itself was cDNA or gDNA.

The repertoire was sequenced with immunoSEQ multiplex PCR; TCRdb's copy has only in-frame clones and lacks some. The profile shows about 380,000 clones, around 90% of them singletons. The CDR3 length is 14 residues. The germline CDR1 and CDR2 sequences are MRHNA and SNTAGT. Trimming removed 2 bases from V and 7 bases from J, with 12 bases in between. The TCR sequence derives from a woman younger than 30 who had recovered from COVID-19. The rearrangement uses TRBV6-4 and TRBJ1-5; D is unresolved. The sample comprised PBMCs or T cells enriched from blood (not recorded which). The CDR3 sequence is CASSDLRRSQPQHF. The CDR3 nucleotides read TGTGCCAGCAGTGACCTAAGGAGATCCCAGCCCCAGCATTTT.